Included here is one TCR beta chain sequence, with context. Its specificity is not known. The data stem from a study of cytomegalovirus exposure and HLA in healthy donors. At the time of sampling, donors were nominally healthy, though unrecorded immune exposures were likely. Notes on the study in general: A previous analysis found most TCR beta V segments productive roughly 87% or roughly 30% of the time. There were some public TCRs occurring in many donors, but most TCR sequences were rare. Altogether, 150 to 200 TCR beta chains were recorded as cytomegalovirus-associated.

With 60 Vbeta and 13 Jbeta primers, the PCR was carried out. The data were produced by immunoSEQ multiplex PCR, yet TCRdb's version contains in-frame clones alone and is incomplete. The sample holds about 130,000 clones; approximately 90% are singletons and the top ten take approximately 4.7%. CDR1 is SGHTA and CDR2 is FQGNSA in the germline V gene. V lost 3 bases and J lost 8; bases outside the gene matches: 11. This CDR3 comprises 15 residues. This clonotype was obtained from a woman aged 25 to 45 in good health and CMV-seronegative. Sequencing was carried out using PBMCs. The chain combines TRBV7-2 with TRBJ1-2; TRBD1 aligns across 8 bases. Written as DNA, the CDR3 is TGTGCCAGCAGCTTCCCCGGACAGGGAGGTAGGGGCTACACCTTC. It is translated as CASSFPGQGGRGYTF.